The clone carrying this T cell receptor beta chain showed up just a few times. What it recognizes is unknown. The data originate from a study of a mutant IDH1 vaccine in newly diagnosed glioma. Study information: The study gave patients eight vaccinations in weeks 1, 3, 5, 7, 11, 15, 19, 23. First vaccine doses came 4-6 weeks after radiotherapy alone, or with temozolomide cycles.

CDR3 length: 15 residues. Germline CDR1 is SGHTA and CDR2 is FQGTGA. Trimming left V 5 bases short and J 0 bases short, with 11 bases between. Only in-frame clones appear in the TCRdb table, and some are missing; sequencing was by immunoSEQ multiplex PCR. The sample consists of 52,000 or so clones, approximately 80% of them appearing once. Time point indicated: week 23, last vaccination. Each dose delivered 300 ug of mutant IDH1 20-mer peptide subcutaneously with imiquimod. This receptor was identified in a man aged 40-55 years with glioma. The sample was PBMCs, taken from a glioma patient whose treatment included an IDH1 peptide vaccine. The chain employs TRBV7-3 and TRBJ2-1, with D possibly called TRBD1 or TRBD2 (5 bases each). CDR3 loop: CASSITGTSYNEQFF. In DNA, the CDR3 is TGTGCCAGCAGCATTACCGGGACCTCCTACAATGAGCAGTTCTTC.